These 14 T cell receptor beta chains originate from one sample sequenced in a study of radiation and T cells in renal cell carcinoma. As to time point: blood 4 weeks post-SBRT, at nephrectomy. Treatment here: 15 Gy SBRT to primary tumor, nephrectomy 4 weeks later. Assay used: immunoSEQ multiplex PCR; TCRdb lists only in-frame clones, some missing. The sample has some 97,000 clones, around 83% seen once; the top ten hold around 7.7%. The material was blood, obtained from a patient whose treatment included radiotherapy and nephrectomy. Receptors were obtained from a man aged 55-75 years with renal cell carcinoma.

This clone appeared once. The chain employs TRBV7-6 and TRBJ2-5; a weak D match, TRBD1 (5 bases). Germline V CDR1 and CDR2: SGHVS, FNYEAQ. The CDR3 runs to 14 residues. V gave up 1 base and J gave up 2 bases, with 8 bases separating them. CDR3 region: CASSLGTSQETQYF. CDR3 bases: TGTGCCAGCAGCTTAGGGACAAGTCAAGAGACCCAGTACTTC.

J is TRBJ2-5 and V is TRBV6-5; no firm D call. CDR1 is MNHEY and CDR2 is SVGAGI in the germline V gene. The V and J ends lost 0 bases and 5 bases respectively, with 13 bases between them. The CDR3 has 15 amino acids. CDR3 sequence (DNA): TGTGCCAGCAGTTACTCGAGTAGTAGGGCGGAGACCCAGTACTTC. Encoded protein: CASSYSSSRAETQYF.

This chain links TRBV19 with TRBJ2-1; TRBD1 matches 9 bases. Germline values: CDR1 LNHDA, CDR2 SQIVND (reference sequence). With V trimmed by 7 bases and J by 5 bases, 9 bases remained unmatched. The length of the CDR3 is 15 residues. The CDR3 nucleotides are TGTGCCAGTAATCAGGACAGGGGCTTAAACAATGAGCAGTTCTTC. As protein: CASNQDRGLNNEQFF. Full variable domain (remainder filled in from reference TRBV19 and TRBJ2-1): DGGITQSPKYLFRKEGQNVTLSCEQNLNHDAMYWYRQDPGQGLRLIYYSQIVNDFQKGDIAEGYSVSREKKESFPLTVTSAQKNPTAFYLCASNQDRGLNNEQFFGPGTRLTVL.

V is TRBV6-5 and J is TRBJ2-5; no reliable D call. The tail of the sequence fits TRBJ2-7 better, so the J call may be wrong. The CDR3 totals 15 residues. Germline V gene data show CDR1 as MNHEY and CDR2 as SVGAGI. In DNA form, the CDR3 reads TGTGCCAGCAGTTCCCGCTCTGGAGCCTCCTACGAGCAGTACTTC. Its protein product is CASSSRSGASYEQYF.

This clone was seen only a few times. V gene TRBV19 combines with J gene TRBJ2-7; 13 bases fit TRBD2. This CDR3 has 16 amino acids. Trimming at V came to 3 bases and at J to 7 bases, leaving 9 bases not matched to a gene. CDR1 is LNHDA and CDR2 is SQIVND in the germline V gene (reference sequence). CDR3 in amino acids: CASSILPPGLAGEQYF. The CDR3 nucleotides are TGTGCCAGTAGTATCCTCCCGCCGGGACTAGCGGGGGAGCAGTACTTC.

The chain uses TRBV27 and TRBJ1-5; a weak D match, TRBD1 (5 bases). Germline assignment: CDR1 MNHEY and CDR2 SMNVEV (reference sequence). This CDR3 spans 15 amino acids. Trimming pared 3 bases from V and 3 bases from J, leaving 12 bases between. The CDR3 nucleotides are TGTGCCAGCAGTTTGGCCGGGGGTCCCAATCAGCCCCAGCATTTT. It translates to CASSLAGGPNQPQHF.

This chain links TRBV6-5 with TRBJ1-3; tentative D call: TRBD1 (6 bases). The V end lost 6 bases, the J end lost 2 bases, and 14 bases lay between the germline ends. CDR1 is MNHEY and CDR2 is SVGAGI in the germline V gene. CDR3 length: 15 residues. The CDR3 nucleotides read TGTGCCAGCAGGTTCGGACAGACAGCTGGAAACACCATATATTTT. Translation: CASRFGQTAGNTIYF.

The V gene is TRBV27, the J gene TRBJ1-2; tentatively, D is TRBD1 (6 bases). Trimming pared 8 bases from V and 6 bases from J, leaving 22 bases between. Germline V gene lookup returns CDR1 MNHEY and CDR2 SMNVEV (reference sequence). This CDR3 has 15 residues. For the CDR3, the DNA is TGTGCCAGCTCCCGGGGGAGGGGGTTATTTGATGGCTACACCTTC. Its protein is CASSRGRGLFDGYTF.

The rearrangement joins TRBV28 to TRBJ1-2, with TRBD1 as a possible D gene (6 bases). Germline CDR1 is MDHEN and CDR2 is SYDVKM. The CDR3 has 15 residues. The ends were cut back, 5 bases at V and 2 bases at J, with 15 bases in the middle. The CDR3 DNA sequence: TGTGCCAGCAGTCGCTCTATTGGACAGAACTATGGCTACACCTTC. Translating gives CASSRSIGQNYGYTF.

The V and J genes are TRBV4-2 and TRBJ2-7; 7 bases agree with TRBD1. Germline V lookup: CDR1 LGHNA, CDR2 YNFKEQ. The CDR3 runs to 16 residues. Trimming at V came to 0 bases and at J to 1 base, leaving 6 bases not matched to a gene. The chain's CDR3 is CASSQELGGQSYEQYF. CDR3 sequence (DNA): TGTGCCAGCAGCCAAGAACTAGGGGGACAGTCCTACGAGCAGTACTTC.

The chain uses TRBV10-3 and TRBJ1-3; D gene ambiguous. Trimming stripped 2 bases from V and 1 base from J, with 18 bases between. The CDR3 extends over 18 amino acids. Germline assignment: CDR1 ENHRY and CDR2 SYGVKD. This CDR3 is CAISEPTGSPQSGNTIYF. CDR3 nucleotides: TGTGCCATCAGTGAGCCAACGGGATCCCCCCAATCTGGAAACACCATATATTTT.

The table lists this clone with a few counts. The chain has TRBV15 and TRBJ2-1; tentative D call: TRBD2 (6 bases). The CDR3 has 15 amino acids. Germline CDR1 and CDR2: LNHNV and YYDKDF (reference sequence). Trimming stripped 8 bases from V and 5 bases from J, with 19 bases between. Written as DNA, the CDR3 is TGTGCCACCCGATTAGCGGTCGGTACTAACAATGAGCAGTTCTTC. It specifies CATRLAVGTNNEQFF.

V and J are TRBV15 and TRBJ1-5; D is possibly TRBD1 (6 bases). The CDR3 covers 15 residues. V shed 0 bases and J shed 5 bases, with 11 bases lying between them. Germline CDR1 is LNHNV and CDR2 is YYDKDF (reference sequence). The DNA of the CDR3 is TGTGCCACCAGCAGAGATCGAAGGGGGGATCAGCCCCAGCATTTT. This sequence encodes CATSRDRRGDQPQHF.

This clone was recorded once. The rearrangement links TRBV30 to TRBJ2-3, with a weak D call TRBD1 (6 bases). V shed 3 bases and J shed 6 bases, with 13 bases lying between them. The CDR3 is made up of 13 amino acids. Looked up from germline, CDR1 is GTSNPN and CDR2 is SVGIG (reference sequence). CDR3 sequence reads: CAWSRGARDTQYF. The CDR3 region has the DNA TGTGCCTGGAGCAGGGGAGCGAGGGATACGCAGTATTTT.